These 13 T cell receptor beta chains originate from one sample sequenced in a study of T-cell reconstitution after alpha-beta-depleted transplantation in children. Unique molecular identifiers were built into the TCRbeta library. One entry per CDR3 protein results from TCRdb running MiXCR on the PCR reads. The sample contains about 360,000 distinct CDR3 sequences, about 14% of which appear only once. The starting material was PBMCs, obtained from the stem cell graft. These receptors originate from a human donor who donated a stem cell graft to a child with Fanconi anemia.

This clonotype was found many times. As DNA, the CDR3 is TGTGCCAGCAGTCCGGACCGCTATAGCAATCAGCCCCAGCATTTT. Protein sequence: CASSPDRYSNQPQHF. The V gene is TRBV12-3 or TRBV12-4, the J gene TRBJ1-5, with unresolved D. The CDR3 contains 15 residues. V lost 5 bases and J lost 0, with 11 bases in between.

The chain links TRBV7-2 to TRBJ2-1; 8 bases are a match to TRBD1. CDR3 size: 14 residues. CDR1 and CDR2 (germline): SGHTA, FQGNSA. Trimming cost V 5 bases and J 8 bases; bases outside gene matches: 8. Here the CDR3 reads CASSPGQAIDEQFF. In nucleotides, the CDR3 is TGTGCCAGCAGCCCGGGACAGGCCATCGATGAGCAGTTCTTC.

The rearrangement links TRBV6-5 to TRBJ2-3, with TRBD1 as a possible D gene (6 bases). This CDR3 has 14 residues. With 5 bases removed from V and 4 bases from J, the gap between germline ends came to 13 bases. Germline V gene lookup returns CDR1 MNHEY and CDR2 SVGAGI. The CDR3 DNA sequence: TGTGCCAGCAGTACAGGGTTGTGGTCAGATACGCAGTATTTT. Amino acid sequence: CASSTGLWSDTQYF.

The chain uses TRBV7-8 and TRBJ2-7; D is undetermined. Germline CDR1 is SGHVS and CDR2 is FQNEAQ. The V and J ends lost 1 base and 2 bases respectively, with 6 bases between them. CDR3 length equals 13 residues. CDR3 in DNA: TGTGCCAGCAGCTTAGAAACGACCTACGAGCAGTACTTC. This encodes CASSLETTYEQYF.

This clonotype was recorded at least ten times. The chain couples TRBV29-1 to TRBJ2-1, with TRBD2 matching 14 bases. The CDR3 runs to 20 residues. The V and J ends lost 0 bases and 3 bases, in that order; junction bases with no gene match: 13. CDR1 is SQVTM and CDR2 is ANQGSEA in the germline V gene. CDR3: CSVEDHRTSGGPFYYNEQFF. The CDR3 DNA follows: TGCAGCGTTGAAGACCATAGGACTAGCGGGGGGCCCTTTTACTACAATGAGCAGTTCTTC.

This clonotype was found a few times. The chain couples TRBV4-3 to TRBJ1-1, with D hard to call. This CDR3 spans 17 amino acids. The V and J ends lost 0 bases and 1 base respectively, with 15 bases between them. The germline V gene encodes CDR1 LGHNA and CDR2 YSLEER. Written as DNA, the CDR3 is TGCGCCAGCAGCCAAGATAGCCCAGGCTGGGAGAACACTGAAGCTTTCTTT. Translation: CASSQDSPGWENTEAFF.

This clonotype has more than one count but fewer than ten. The rearrangement joins TRBV28 to TRBJ1-1; 9 nucleotides agree with TRBD1. V gave up 4 bases and J gave up 5 bases; unmatched junction bases: 17. The CDR3 runs 18 residues. The germline CDR1 and CDR2 sequences are MDHEN and SYDVKM. CDR3 protein: CASSSVRPAQGAGTEAFF. The CDR3 bases are TGTGCCAGCAGTTCGGTAAGACCGGCACAGGGGGCAGGAACTGAAGCTTTCTTT. Combining the CDR3 with reference TRBV28 and TRBJ1-1 gives the whole variable domain DVKVTQSSRYLVKRTGEKVFLECVQDMDHENMFWYRQDPGLGLRLIYFSYDVKMKEKGDIPEGYSVSREKKERFSLILESASTNQTSMYLCASSSVRPAQGAGTEAFFGQGTRLTVV.

The chain links TRBV5-1 to TRBJ1-1, with 7 positions matching TRBD1. Per the germline V gene, CDR1 is SGHRS and CDR2 is YFSETQ. The CDR3 length is 16 residues. The J segment lost 1 base and the V segment lost 4 bases, leaving 10 bases of the junction unmatched. In DNA form, the CDR3 reads TGCGCCAGCAGCGAGGGGACGGGACAGCGGAACACTGAAGCTTTCTTT. It codes for CASSEGTGQRNTEAFF.

The chain joins TRBV6-1 to TRBJ1-2, with a weak D call TRBD1 (6 bases). CDR1 is MNHNS, CDR2 SASEGT, per germline. The V end lost 6 bases, the J end lost 7 bases, and 18 bases lay between the germline ends. The CDR3 spans 14 residues. The CDR3 region has the DNA TGTGCCAGCAGCCAATCGGGGGGCCCCGGTGGCTACACCTTC. Its translation: CASSQSGGPGGYTF.

Points on this clonotype: This sequence may be a read error, since a much larger clone differs from it by one base. DNA for the CDR3: TGTGCCAGCAGCTTTAATGGGGCCCAAGAGACCCAGAACTTC. Residues: CASSFNGAQETQNF. The chain employs TRBV7-9 and TRBJ2-5, with a tentative D call TRBD1 (5 bases). Germline lookup yields CDR1 SEHNR and CDR2 FQNEAQ (reference sequence). CDR3 length equals 14 residues.

This clonotype turned up a few times. This chain uses TRBV11-2 with TRBJ1-1; no clear D gene. CDR1 SGHAT and CDR2 FQNNGV come from the germline V gene. This CDR3 spans 14 amino acids. V was shortened by 5 bases and J by 2 bases, with 12 bases between the two germline ends. The CDR3 sequence is CASSRGWTNTEAFF. Written as DNA, the CDR3 is TGTGCCAGCAGCCGCGGGTGGACTAACACTGAAGCTTTCTTT.

This clonotype was seen at least ten times. The chain employs TRBV18 and TRBJ2-1, with D perhaps TRBD1 or TRBD2 (5 bases each). This CDR3 region has 17 residues. V lost 2 bases, J lost 1 base, and 15 bases lay in between. CDR1 is KGHSH and CDR2 is LQKENI in the germline V gene. The CDR3, as DNA: TGTGCCAGCTCACCATTTAGGGGAGCCGGGTCCTACAATGAGCAGTTCTTC. Translating it yields CASSPFRGAGSYNEQFF.

The V call is TRBV10-3, the J call TRBJ1-1, with D perhaps matching TRBD1 (5 bases). The ends were cut back, 4 bases at V and 1 base at J, with 16 bases in the middle. CDR3 length: 16 amino acids. Per germline, CDR1 ENHRY and CDR2 SYGVKD. Here the CDR3 DNA reads TGTGCCATCAGTGCCGCCTTGGGGGGGGAGAACACTGAAGCTTTCTTT. Translation: CAISAALGGENTEAFF.